Shown below are 10 T cell receptor beta chains from a single sample sequenced in a study of T cell changes during pregnancy in multiple sclerosis. The repertoire was sequenced with immunoSEQ multiplex PCR; TCRdb's copy has only in-frame clones and lacks some. Altogether about 97,000 clones are present, just over 90% being singletons, with the ten largest covering just over 0.75%. Sample: peripheral blood, taken in the second trimester of pregnancy. The receptors were sampled from a female donor in good health, enrolled as a control in a pregnancy study.

This chain uses TRBV28 with TRBJ1-5; a possible D gene is TRBD1 (5 bases). The V end was cut by 6 bases, the J end by 1 base, with 13 bases between. CDR1 is MDHEN and CDR2 is SYDVKM in the germline V gene. The length of the CDR3 is 15 residues. The CDR3 DNA reads as TGTGCCAGCAGCCTCAGCAGGGAAAGCAATCAGCCCCAGCATTTT. It encodes CASSLSRESNQPQHF.

V usage is TRBV11-2 and J usage is TRBJ1-5; no clear D gene. This CDR3 comprises 13 residues. V lost 5 bases and J lost 4, with 9 bases in between. Germline lookup yields CDR1 SGHAT and CDR2 FQNNGV. The CDR3 region is CASSLTRNQPQHF. The CDR3 DNA reads TGTGCCAGCAGCCTAACCAGGAATCAGCCCCAGCATTTT.

The chain carries TRBV5-1 and TRBJ1-2, with D possibly TRBD1 on 6 matching bases. There are 14 residues in the CDR3. Germline V gives CDR1 SGHRS, CDR2 YFSETQ. Between the trimmed V and J ends, which lost 2 bases and 0 bases, there was a span of 8 bases. CDR3 DNA: TGCGCCAGCAGCTTAAGGACAGCTAACTATGGCTACACCTTC. This encodes CASSLRTANYGYTF.

J is TRBJ1-1 and V is TRBV5-5; 7 bases are shared with TRBD1. V gave up 4 bases and J gave up 5 bases; unmatched junction bases: 8. Germline CDR1 is SGHKS and CDR2 is YYEKEE (reference sequence). This CDR3 region has 14 residues. The CDR3 reads CASSRRDSLTEAFF. DNA of the CDR3: TGTGCCAGCAGCCGTAGGGACAGCTTGACTGAAGCTTTCTTT.

The chain combines TRBV11-3 with TRBJ2-2; TRBD2 matches 7 bases. This CDR3 has 13 residues. Germline V gene sequence: CDR1 SGHNT, CDR2 YENEEA. V was pared by 5 bases and J by 5 bases, with 2 bases of the junction left unmatched. The DNA for the CDR3 is TGTGCCAGCAGCCCCGGGGGGACCGGGGAGCTGTTTTTT. Translation gives CASSPGGTGELFF.

The chain combines TRBV5-1 with TRBJ2-7; TRBD1 is a possible D gene (5 bases). Trimming removed 5 bases at V and 1 base at J, with 13 bases between. Germline-derived CDR1 and CDR2 are SGHRS and YFSETQ. The length of the CDR3 is 14 residues. DNA of the CDR3: TGCGCCAGCAGGCCAGGGAAGGTGTCCTACGAGCAGTACTTC. Its translation is CASRPGKVSYEQYF.

V is TRBV6-5 and J is TRBJ1-2; tentative D call: TRBD1 (6 bases). V was clipped by 0 bases and J by 6 bases, with 14 bases between them. The CDR3 is 15 amino acids. CDR1 MNHEY and CDR2 SVGAGI come from the germline V gene. The CDR3 DNA follows: TGTGCCAGCAGTTACTCGAGGTCGGGGGGCGATGGCTACACCTTC. As protein: CASSYSRSGGDGYTF.

The CDR3 is CASSLGDDRGLYYGYTF. The CDR3 DNA reads as TGTGCCAGCAGCCTTGGGGATGACAGGGGGCTTTACTATGGCTACACCTTC. The chain employs TRBV4-2 and TRBJ1-2; 10 nucleotides agree with TRBD1. Losses at the gene ends were 4 bases for V and 3 bases for J; bases not matched to a gene: 11. Germline V CDR1 and CDR2: LGHNA, YNFKEQ. This CDR3 is 17 amino acids long.

The chain recombines TRBV10-2 with TRBJ2-6; TRBD2 might be the D (5 bases). CDR1 and CDR2 from the germline V gene are WSHSY and SAAADI. The CDR3 has 16 amino acids. The germline V and J ends were trimmed by 5 bases and 5 bases, with 16 bases remaining between them. CDR3 sequence (DNA): TGCGCCAGCAGTTCACCTTTCACTAGTCGGGCCAACGTCCTGACTTTC. This translates into CASSSPFTSRANVLTF.

Concerning this clone: Within the sample, other DNA sequences also encode this same CDR3. CDR3 sequence (DNA): TGTGCCAGCTCACCTCAGGGGTCCGGAAACACCATATATTTT. It specifies CASSPQGSGNTIYF. This sequence joins TRBV18 and TRBJ1-3, with D possibly being TRBD1 (6 bases). V lost 3 bases, J lost 4 bases, and 10 bases lay in between. CDR1 is KGHSH and CDR2 is LQKENI in the germline V gene. This CDR3 is 14 amino acids long.